This T cell receptor beta chain appears in the sequencing data of a study of blood T cell repertoires in COVID-19 (dated by TCRdb to about 2020). In the study overall: The collaborator samples originated in the United States, Italy and Spain and spanned the acute and convalescent phases of COVID-19. Deeply sampled blood TCRbeta repertoires from subjects exposed to, actively infected with, or recovered from COVID-19 were included in the dataset. Where available, HLA class I and class II types were taken from metadata supplied by the sample provider and were not determined by assay-based typing. The repertoires were released in a freely available public database intended as a resource for research on the immune response to SARS-CoV-2. A de-identified subject ID, COVID-19 status, age in years and sex were almost always included in the sample metadata. Samples came from the ongoing ImmuneRACE study (first 160 participants) plus 1,254 subjects from 6 global collaborators. The prospective study material was composed of cDNA or gDNA derived from T cells, B-cell-depleted T cells, or PBMCs. The study at large found these results: The quantity of clinical and demographic metadata differed by source and by participant and was supplied without curation.

Turning to this clone: What this receptor recognizes is not known. Base qualities were left out, and no much larger clone turns up one base away.

TCRbeta CDR3 regions were amplified from genomic DNA by means of the immunoSEQ Assay, a bias-controlled multiplex PCR. The study's own analysis went as follows. Within the assay, amplification of reference gene primers was used to estimate how many nucleated cells each sample contained. To quantify the absolute abundance of each unique TCRbeta CDR3 rearrangement, sequence reads were collapsed and filtered. Productive Simpson clonality was computed per sample as the square root of Simpson's diversity index over productive rearrangements. Imported from immuneACCESS, the table was reduced by TCRdb to in-frame sequences with V and J called. These copies leave out some clones; in studies compared against another copy, an unresolved V gene accounts for under half, and the cause of the remainder is not known. V and J calls and clone size come straight from that table; D and trimming were deduced from the DNA. In this sample the table shows approximately 260,000 clones, about four fifths of which occur a single time. The ten largest clones take up approximately 9.6% of the sample.

The collaborating institutions used their own protocols to collect whole blood in K2EDTA tubes. For TCRbeta analysis, collaborator samples were shipped as frozen whole blood, as isolated PBMCs, or as DNA extracted from either sample type. From the cysteine up to the phenylalanine, the CDR3 has a length of 15 residues. This entry keeps only the CDR3 DNA: 45 bases, framed from base 1. V is clipped by 2 bases and J by 0 bases, and the sequence between their germline boundaries is 9 bases long. CDR1 and CDR2 are drawn from the germline V gene: KGHSH, LQKENI. The clonotype was recovered from a woman older than 75 with acute or convalescent COVID-19. The sequence is built from TRBV18 and TRBJ2-3; the best D guess is TRBD1, with 5 bases matching. Sequenced input: peripheral blood. The CDR3 amino acid sequence is: CASSPSAGSTDTQYF. The nucleotides are TGTGCCAGCTCACCATCGGCAGGGAGCACAGATACGCAGTATTTT.